The T cell receptor (beta chain) described here comes from a study of molecular identifiers for immune sequencing clone quantification. This clonotype occurred a few times. The antigen remains unidentified. The study, taken as a whole, reports: One cell's worth of spiked Jurkat TCR RNA was reportedly detectable among 970,000 or so naive cells.

Naive CD8 libraries used roughly 17,000 to 1,000,000 sorted cells and 10%, 30% or 50% RNA. Methods described previously were used for bulk TCR libraries, and listed TCR primers were applied. TCRdb ran MiXCR on the PCR reads and lists one entry per CDR3 protein. The sample yields roughly 630,000 distinct CDR3 sequences, roughly 23% seen once. Input material: naive CD8+ T cells from blood, with Jurkat cell RNA spiked in. Described subset: FACS-sorted CD8+CD4-CCR7+CD45RA+ naive T cells. The clonotype originates from a human donor in good health. Some libraries in this study had Jurkat cell RNA spiked in.

CDR3 amino acids: CASSEARPEAFF. Written as DNA, the CDR3 is TGTGCCAGCAGTGAAGCGCGTCCGGAAGCTTTCTTT. The J gene is TRBJ1-1, the V gene TRBV2; D uncertain. V shed 0 bases and J shed 8 bases, with 7 bases lying between them. CDR1 is SNHLY and CDR2 is FYNNEI in the germline V gene. This CDR3 comprises 12 residues.